Presented here are 20 T cell receptor beta chains from one specimen sequenced in a study of blood T cell repertoires in COVID-19. The data were produced by immunoSEQ multiplex PCR, yet TCRdb's version contains in-frame clones alone and is incomplete. The sample includes approximately 94,000 clones, under 90% of them seen just once. Input material: peripheral blood. The receptors shown here come from a human donor in a cohort sampled during active COVID-19.

The chain combines TRBV28 with TRBJ2-1; 9 nucleotides match TRBD2. The ends lost 5 bases at V and 0 bases at J; junction bases unmatched: 14. From germline, CDR1 is MDHEN and CDR2 SYDVKM. This CDR3 contains 19 residues. CDR3 in DNA: TGTGCCAGCAGTCCCGAAGTGAGTAGCGGGAGACCCTCCTACAATGAGCAGTTCTTC. Translation gives CASSPEVSSGRPSYNEQFF.

The chain is built from TRBV28 and TRBJ2-2; 7 positions agree with TRBD1. Trimming at V came to 5 bases and at J to 0 bases, leaving 15 bases not matched to a gene. From germline, CDR1 is MDHEN and CDR2 SYDVKM. CDR3 size: 19 residues. The chain's CDR3 is CASSQSDRVFGPNTGELFF. Written as DNA, the CDR3 is TGTGCCAGCAGTCAGTCAGACAGGGTGTTCGGGCCGAACACCGGGGAGCTGTTTTTT.

The chain combines TRBV19 with TRBJ1-2, with a weak D call TRBD1 (5 bases). Germline V gene sequence: CDR1 LNHDA, CDR2 SQIVND (reference sequence). Trimming cost V 5 bases and J 5 bases, with 21 bases left between them. This CDR3 contains 16 residues. CDR3 sequence (DNA): TGTGCCAGTAGTTTGCCAGGGTCCCCTACGGAGTATGGCTACACCTTC. Its translation: CASSLPGSPTEYGYTF. Complete variable domain (other parts from reference TRBV19 and TRBJ1-2): DGGITQSPKYLFRKEGQNVTLSCEQNLNHDAMYWYRQDPGQGLRLIYYSQIVNDFQKGDIAEGYSVSREKKESFPLTVTSAQKNPTAFYLCASSLPGSPTEYGYTFGSGTRLTVV.

The chain combines TRBV10-1 with TRBJ2-2, with 14 nucleotides matching TRBD2. Germline-derived CDR1 and CDR2 are WNHNN and SYGVQD (reference sequence). V trimming: 0 bases; J trimming: 10 bases; junction bases outside the gene matches: 10. This CDR3 is built from 18 residues. For the CDR3, the DNA is TGCGCCAGCAGTGAGTCGGGACTAGCGGGAGCTAGGTCAGAGGAGCTGTTTTTT. Protein product: CASSESGLAGARSEELFF.

The chain links TRBV6-6 to TRBJ2-3; 9 nucleotides match TRBD2. In germline, CDR1 is MNHNY, CDR2 SVGAGI (reference sequence). CDR3 length equals 14 residues. Trimming cost V 9 bases and J 2 bases; bases outside gene matches: 6. DNA of the CDR3: TGTGCCAGTGTAGCGGGAGTCCCCACAGATACGCAGTATTTT. Protein product: CASVAGVPTDTQYF.

This chain links TRBV7-2 with TRBJ2-5; TRBD1 is a possible D gene (6 bases). This CDR3 region has 14 residues. The V end lost 5 bases, the J end lost 4 bases, and 14 bases lay between the germline ends. CDR1 is SGHTA and CDR2 is FQGNSA in the germline V gene. The CDR3 sequence: CASSLKQGGETQYF. As DNA, the CDR3 is TGTGCCAGCAGCCTTAAACAAGGGGGAGAGACCCAGTACTTC.

V gene TRBV5-6 combines with J gene TRBJ1-6, with a tentative D call TRBD1 (6 bases). Trimming left V 1 base short and J 7 bases short, with 12 bases between. The CDR3 spans 15 residues. CDR1 and CDR2 from the germline V gene are SGHDT and YYEEEE. CDR3 loop: CASSLLNRDNSPLHF. DNA for the CDR3: TGTGCCAGCAGCTTGTTGAACAGGGACAATTCACCCCTCCACTTT.

J is TRBJ2-7 and V is TRBV27; 10 bases are a match to TRBD1. The trim removed 5 bases at V and 6 bases at J, leaving 10 bases unmatched. This CDR3 is 15 amino acids long. The germline CDR1 and CDR2 sequences are MNHEY and SMNVEV (reference sequence). CDR3 bases: TGTGCCAGCAGTACCGGGACAGGGGTTTGGGGCGAGCAGTACTTC. It translates to CASSTGTGVWGEQYF.

The CDR3: CASSLALAAGTDTQYF. The CDR3 DNA sequence: TGTGCCAGCAGCTTAGCTCTAGCGGCTGGCACAGATACGCAGTATTTT. The V gene is TRBV7-9, the J gene TRBJ2-3; 7 positions agree with TRBD2. Trimming removed 0 bases from V and 1 base from J; junction bases left unmatched: 4. The CDR3 totals 16 residues. CDR1 SEHNR and CDR2 FQNEAQ come from the germline V gene (reference sequence).

This chain uses TRBV28 with TRBJ2-7; TRBD2 might be the D (6 bases). The CDR3 contains 15 residues. Germline lookup yields CDR1 MDHEN and CDR2 SYDVKM. Trimming cost V 6 bases and J 3 bases, with 18 bases left between them. Written as DNA, the CDR3 is TGTGCCAGCAGCCCTGGGGGGAGCACTAACTACGAGCAGTACTTC. Encoded protein: CASSPGGSTNYEQYF. The full variable domain, its missing parts supplied by reference TRBV28 and TRBJ2-7, is DVKVTQSSRYLVKRTGEKVFLECVQDMDHENMFWYRQDPGLGLRLIYFSYDVKMKEKGDIPEGYSVSREKKERFSLILESASTNQTSMYLCASSPGGSTNYEQYFGPGTRLTVT.

The chain recombines TRBV3-1 (or the pseudogene TRBV3-2) with TRBJ2-7; 11 nucleotides match TRBD2. The CDR3 covers 18 residues. V gave up 3 bases and J gave up 2 bases; unmatched junction bases: 12. CDR1 and CDR2 from the germline V gene are LGHDT and YNNKEL (reference sequence). CDR3 loop: CASSQRLAGNQGTYEQYF. The CDR3 DNA reads TGTGCCAGCAGCCAGAGACTAGCGGGAAACCAGGGGACCTACGAGCAGTACTTC.

The chain carries TRBV19 and TRBJ1-6, with 7 bases aligning to TRBD1. V lost 2 bases, J lost 5 bases, and 3 bases stayed unmatched. Germline CDR1 is LNHDA and CDR2 is SQIVND (reference sequence). The CDR3 runs 15 residues. DNA of the CDR3: TGTGCCAGTAGTATAATAGGGGGCAATAATTCACCCCTCCACTTT. It is translated as CASSIIGGNNSPLHF.

The chain recombines TRBV28 with TRBJ2-1, with TRBD2 as a possible D gene (6 bases). Germline CDR1 reads MDHEN; CDR2 reads SYDVKM. This CDR3 is built from 15 residues. V was shortened by 1 base and J by 3 bases, with 10 bases between the two germline ends. DNA of the CDR3: TGTGCCAGCAGTTTATACGGGAGCATCTACAATGAGCAGTTCTTC. Protein product: CASSLYGSIYNEQFF.

The V and J genes are TRBV7-3 and TRBJ2-2; 8 bases are a match to TRBD1. CDR1 and CDR2 (germline): SGHTA, FQGTGA. V lost 2 bases, J lost 4 bases, and 9 bases stayed unmatched. The CDR3 is 17 residues long. The CDR3 loop is CASSLYDQGAGTGELFF. CDR3 bases: TGTGCCAGCAGCTTATATGACCAGGGGGCGGGCACCGGGGAGCTGTTTTTT. The whole variable domain, filled in from reference TRBV7-3 and TRBJ2-2, reads GAGVSQTPSNKVTEKGKYVELRCDPISGHTALYWYRQSLGQGPEFLIYFQGTGAADDSGLPNDRFFAVRPEGSVSTLKIQRTERGDSAVYLCASSLYDQGAGTGELFFGEGSRLTVL.

This chain joins TRBV19 and TRBJ2-3, with 9 bases that match TRBD2. The CDR3 has 17 residues. The J segment lost 0 bases and the V segment lost 5 bases, leaving 9 bases of the junction unmatched. CDR1 is LNHDA and CDR2 is SQIVND in the germline V gene (reference sequence). The CDR3 loop is CASSALGLALSTDTQYF. Written as DNA, the CDR3 is TGTGCCAGTAGTGCCCTGGGACTAGCCCTGAGCACAGATACGCAGTATTTT.

V and J are TRBV19 and TRBJ1-5; tentatively, D is TRBD1 (5 bases). The V gene's germline CDR1 is LNHDA and CDR2 SQIVND (reference sequence). V was clipped by 1 base and J by 3 bases, with 19 bases between them. The CDR3 has 18 residues. CDR3 amino acids: CASSIVRSDSTLNQPQHF. For the CDR3, the DNA is TGTGCCAGTAGTATAGTTCGGTCAGACAGCACACTCAATCAGCCCCAGCATTTT.

The rearrangement joins TRBV18 to TRBJ2-3, with a weak D call TRBD1 (6 bases). The CDR3 sequence is 15 residues long. V was cut by 3 bases and J by 3 bases, with 13 bases left in between. In germline, CDR1 is KGHSH, CDR2 LQKENI. DNA of the CDR3: TGTGCCAGCTCACCCCTCCAGGGGAAGACAGATACGCAGTATTTT. Its translation: CASSPLQGKTDTQYF.

The chain recombines TRBV28 with TRBJ1-2; D is unclear. The CDR3 loop spans 11 amino acids. V lost 5 bases and J lost 2, with 3 bases in between. Germline lookup yields CDR1 MDHEN and CDR2 SYDVKM. The CDR3 is CASSINYGYTF. The DNA for the CDR3 is TGTGCCAGCAGTATAAACTATGGCTACACCTTC.

J is TRBJ1-3 and V is TRBV19; D remains unclear. The CDR3 contains 14 residues. Trimming took 5 bases from V and 0 from J, leaving 8 bases between them. Germline values: CDR1 LNHDA, CDR2 SQIVND (reference sequence). The CDR3 DNA reads TGTGCCAGTAGTCCTATCCACTCTGGAAACACCATATATTTT. This encodes CASSPIHSGNTIYF.

This clone was picked up one time. The chain links TRBV27 to TRBJ2-7; TRBD1 is a possible D gene (6 bases). Germline values: CDR1 MNHEY, CDR2 SMNVEV (reference sequence). Trimming took 3 bases from V and 4 from J, leaving 13 bases between them. There are 14 residues in the CDR3. The CDR3 bases are TGTGCCAGCAGTTTGGACAGAACCCTGTACGAGCAGTACTTC. This sequence encodes CASSLDRTLYEQYF.